This is a list of T cell receptor beta chains from one sample in a study of cytomegalovirus exposure and HLA in healthy donors. TCRdb's copy holds only in-frame clones and misses some; the assay was immunoSEQ multiplex PCR. Of roughly 90,000 clones listed, around 93% were seen once; the top ten hold around 1.1%. The source material was PBMCs. Receptors originate from a woman aged 25-40 years in good health and CMV-seropositive. Both conserved end residues are part of each CDR3. Each record gives: clone size, V gene, J gene, D gene, CDR3 DNA, CDR3 protein. The D gene is left open where the match is weak. Rows give clone size only sometimes, using once, few, many, or a class for an expanded clone.

abundance: -; v_gene: TRBV6-5; j_gene: TRBJ2-1; d_gene: TRBD1; CDR3nt: TGTGCCAGCCGGGACAGGGTTTTCAATGAGCAGTTCTTC; CDR3aa: CASRDRVFNEQFF
abundance: once; v_gene: TRBV7-2; j_gene: TRBJ1-2; d_gene: TRBD1; CDR3nt: TGTGCCAGCAACACGAGGACAGGGGGCAGAGGCGCTAACTATGGCTACACCTTC; CDR3aa: CASNTRTGGRGANYGYTF
abundance: -; v_gene: TRBV29-1; j_gene: TRBJ1-1; d_gene: -; CDR3nt: TGCAGCGTTCGGGGCCGGAGGGACACTGAAGCTTTCTTT; CDR3aa: CSVRGRRDTEAFF
abundance: -; v_gene: TRBV7-6; j_gene: TRBJ2-5; d_gene: -; CDR3nt: TGTGCCAGCAGTTCCGAAGCGGCCCTCCAAGAGACCCAGTACTTC; CDR3aa: CASSSEAALQETQYF
abundance: -; v_gene: TRBV6-5; j_gene: TRBJ1-2; d_gene: TRBD1; CDR3nt: TGTGCCAGCAGTTTGACAGGGAATGGCTACACCTTC; CDR3aa: CASSLTGNGYTF
abundance: -; v_gene: TRBV28; j_gene: TRBJ2-3; d_gene: TRBD2; CDR3nt: TGTGCCAGCAGTTTACTGGCGGCGGGAGGTACCACAGATACGCAGTATTTT; CDR3aa: CASSLLAAGGTTDTQYF
abundance: -; v_gene: TRBV7-6; j_gene: TRBJ2-1; d_gene: -; CDR3nt: TGTGCCAGCAGCTTTGGCCCCCATCCCTACAATGAGCAGTTCTTC; CDR3aa: CASSFGPHPYNEQFF
abundance: once; v_gene: TRBV18; j_gene: TRBJ1-5; d_gene: -; CDR3nt: TGTGCCAGCTCACCGGCCCTTTCGGCAGGGGAAGGAAGCAATCAGCCCCAGCATTTT; CDR3aa: CASSPALSAGEGSNQPQHF
abundance: -; v_gene: TRBV4-3; j_gene: TRBJ2-1; d_gene: -; CDR3nt: TGCGCCAGCAGCCACGGTTGGGGCCCCTACAATGAGCAGTTCTTC; CDR3aa: CASSHGWGPYNEQFF
abundance: -; v_gene: TRBV7-9; j_gene: TRBJ2-1; d_gene: TRBD2; CDR3nt: TGTGCCAGCAGCTTAGCCGGGGGGGAGCAGTTCTTC; CDR3aa: CASSLAGGEQFF
abundance: -; v_gene: TRBV5-5; j_gene: TRBJ1-4; d_gene: -; CDR3nt: TGTGCCAGCAGCCCCCCGCAGGTTGAAAAACTGTTTTTT; CDR3aa: CASSPPQVEKLFF